Listed below are T cell receptor beta chains from one sample, sequenced in a study of blood T cell repertoires in COVID-19. Libraries were prepared by immunoSEQ multiplex PCR; TCRdb keeps only in-frame clonotypes and omits some of them. Of over 150,000 clones in the sample, more than 85% were seen once. Sequenced sample: peripheral blood. Receptors originate from a man aged 40-55 years with active or convalescent COVID-19. Both conserved end residues are part of each CDR3. The D gene is left open where the match is weak. Only some rows state a clone size, as once, few, many or a class for expanded clones.

>TRBV6-1|TRBJ1-6|TRBD1|once
TGTGCCAGCAGTTTGAGGACAGGGGAGAATTCACCCCTCCACTTT
CASSLRTGENSPLHF
>TRBV27|TRBJ2-2|NA|NA
TGTGCCAGCAGTTCCACCGGAGCGGGCGTTACCGGGGAGCTGTTTTTT
CASSSTGAGVTGELFF
>TRBV6-5|TRBJ1-3|NA|NA
TGTGCCAGTCAGGCTCTCTCTGGAAACACCATATATTTT
CASQALSGNTIYF
>TRBV4-1|TRBJ2-3|NA|NA
TGCGCCAGCAGCCAAGATCAGCTAGCAGATACGCAGTATTTT
CASSQDQLADTQYF
>TRBV12-3/TRBV12-4|TRBJ1-5|NA|few
TGTGCCAGCCCCAACCTCGGGCCCCAGCATTTT
CASPNLGPQHF
>TRBV2|TRBJ2-3|TRBD2|NA
TGTGCCAGCAGCGGAGGTAGGGCGGGGGAAGCAGATACGCAGTATTTT
CASSGGRAGEADTQYF
>TRBV3-1/TRBV3-2|TRBJ2-2|NA|NA
TGTGCCAGCAGCCAAGATATAGGGGCCACCGGGGAGCTGTTTTTT
CASSQDIGATGELFF
>TRBV19|TRBJ2-1|TRBD2|NA
TGTGCCAGTAGAAGAATCGCTAGCGGGGATTACAATGAGCAGTTCTTC
CASRRIASGDYNEQFF
>TRBV11-2|TRBJ1-2|NA|NA
TGTGCCAGCAGCCCCATTGGACAAAGTAACTATGGCTACACCTTC
CASSPIGQSNYGYTF
>TRBV19|TRBJ2-7|TRBD2|NA
TGTGCCAGTAGTCCCATAGCGGGGGACTACGAGCAGTACTTC
CASSPIAGDYEQYF
>TRBV2|TRBJ2-2|NA|NA
TGTGCCAGCAGTGATCGGGCAGGGCAAGACGGGGAGCTGTTTTTT
CASSDRAGQDGELFF